Below are 19 T cell receptor beta chains sequenced from a single sample in a study of CD8 T cells in acute hepatitis C reinfection. Clones were read by immunoSEQ multiplex PCR, and TCRdb kept only the in-frame ones, dropping some. This table has about 38,000 clones, 80% to 90% appearing once. Time point here: naive CD8 control sorted from an acute-time-point sample. Sequencing was done on a sample of naive CD8+ T cells from PBMCs. Source of these receptors: a young woman who spontaneously cleared hepatitis C infection.

The chain combines TRBV19 with TRBJ1-5; D may be TRBD1 (6 bases). Trimming shortened V by 8 bases and J by 2 bases, and 10 bases separated the two germline ends. CDR1 and CDR2 from the germline V gene are LNHDA and SQIVND (reference sequence). The CDR3 covers 13 residues. CDR3 DNA: TGTGCCAGTGATTACAGGGGCAATCAGCCCCAGCATTTT. Translated: CASDYRGNQPQHF.

This clone was seen only once. This chain links TRBV7-9 with TRBJ2-1; the D call may be TRBD1 or TRBD2 (5 bases each). The V and J ends lost 2 bases and 7 bases respectively, with 9 bases between them. The CDR3 length is 13 residues. Germline CDR1 and CDR2: SEHNR and FQNEAQ (reference sequence). CDR3: CASSLWGNNEQFF. The CDR3, as DNA: TGTGCCAGCAGCTTATGGGGGAATAATGAGCAGTTCTTC.

The chain uses TRBV5-4 and TRBJ2-7, with a weak D call TRBD2 (7 bases). The CDR3 has 15 amino acids. Germline values: CDR1 SGHNT, CDR2 YYREEE (reference sequence). Between the trimmed V and J ends, which lost 0 bases and 6 bases, there was a span of 16 bases. The CDR3 protein is CASSLVGGLAGEQYF. The DNA of the CDR3 is TGTGCCAGCAGCTTGGTGGGGGGGCTCGCGGGCGAGCAGTACTTC.

The V and J genes are TRBV6-5 and TRBJ2-1; D perhaps matches TRBD1 (5 bases). Germline V lookup: CDR1 MNHEY, CDR2 SVGAGI. The ends were cut back, 11 bases at V and 7 bases at J, with 18 bases in the middle. The CDR3 covers 13 residues. CDR3 DNA: TGTGCCGTACCTAGTGCAGGGCGGAATGAGCAGTTCTTC. Translating gives CAVPSAGRNEQFF.

The V gene is TRBV9, the J gene TRBJ2-7, with D uncertain. The CDR3 extends over 13 amino acids. V was clipped by 3 bases and J by 0 bases, with 7 bases between them. The V gene's germline CDR1 is SGDLS and CDR2 YYNGEE. The CDR3 here is CASSAATSYEQYF. The CDR3 DNA sequence: TGTGCCAGCAGCGCAGCTACCTCCTACGAGCAGTACTTC.

This chain uses TRBV27 with TRBJ1-2; weak D call: TRBD1 (6 bases). This CDR3 region has 16 residues. Per germline, CDR1 MNHEY and CDR2 SMNVEV (reference sequence). V was pared by 5 bases and J by 4 bases, with 20 bases between. The CDR3 DNA reads as TGTGCCAGCAGTACGAAAGCCCCAGGGGTGGGCTATGGCTACACCTTC. This codes for CASSTKAPGVGYGYTF.

V and J are TRBV11-3 and TRBJ2-3; D gene ambiguous. V dropped 5 bases and J dropped 4 bases, with 7 bases sitting between them. Germline V CDR1 and CDR2: SGHNT, YENEEA. The CDR3 contains 12 residues. The CDR3 sequence is CASSVRADTQYF. CDR3 bases: TGTGCCAGCAGCGTTAGGGCAGATACGCAGTATTTT. The full variable domain, completed using reference TRBV11-3 and TRBJ2-3, is EAGVVQSPRYKIIEKKQPVAFWCNPISGHNTLYWYLQNLGQGPELLIRYENEEAVDDSQLPKDRFSAERLKGVDSTLKIQPAELGDSAVYLCASSVRADTQYFGPGTRLTVL.

This clone was seen a single time. The V call is TRBV27, the J call TRBJ2-1; tentatively, D is TRBD2 (5 bases). Trimming left V 4 bases short and J 3 bases short, with 7 bases between. The CDR3 is 13 amino acids. CDR1 MNHEY and CDR2 SMNVEV come from the germline V gene (reference sequence). The CDR3 DNA follows: TGTGCCAGCAGTTACCGGGACTACAATGAGCAGTTCTTC. Its translation is CASSYRDYNEQFF.

The rearrangement links TRBV4-1 to TRBJ2-7; D unclear. Trimming cost V 1 base and J 5 bases, with 3 bases left between them. The CDR3 consists of 11 residues. CDR1 MGHRA and CDR2 YSYEKL come from the germline V gene. CDR3 in amino acids: CASSQGDEQYF. CDR3 DNA sequence: TGCGCCAGCAGCCAAGGGGACGAGCAGTACTTC.

The chain employs TRBV7-8 and TRBJ2-1; TRBD2 matches at 8 bases. CDR3 size: 15 residues. V shed 1 base, J shed 6 bases, and the junction held 5 bases outside the gene matches. Germline lookup yields CDR1 SGHVS and CDR2 FQNEAQ. The CDR3 here is CASSLGTSTSNEQFF. The DNA of the CDR3 is TGTGCCAGCAGCTTAGGGACTAGCACTTCCAATGAGCAGTTCTTC. The full variable domain, rest sourced from reference TRBV7-8 and TRBJ2-1, is GAGVSQSPRYKVAKRGQDVALRCDPISGHVSLFWYQQALGQGPEFLTYFQNEAQLDKSGLPSDRFFAERPEGSVSTLKIQRTQQEDSAVYLCASSLGTSTSNEQFFGPGTRLTVL.

A single count supports this clone. The chain recombines TRBV7-9 with TRBJ2-5; D is undetermined. V lost 0 bases and J lost 9, with 14 bases in between. Germline V gene lookup returns CDR1 SEHNR and CDR2 FQNEAQ (reference sequence). The CDR3 extends over 14 amino acids. The CDR3 loop reads CASSLAHPVPPQYF. The CDR3 bases are TGTGCCAGCAGCTTAGCGCATCCCGTCCCGCCCCAGTACTTC.

The chain is built from TRBV7-9 and TRBJ1-3; D call uncertain. This CDR3 is 12 amino acids long. Trimming took off 4 bases at V and 7 bases at J, with 8 bases between the two ends. Germline V gives CDR1 SEHNR, CDR2 FQNEAQ (reference sequence). CDR3 sequence: CASSSDFNTIYF. CDR3 nucleotides: TGTGCCAGCAGCTCCGACTTCAACACCATATATTTT.

The rearrangement joins TRBV19 to TRBJ2-1; D is possibly TRBD1 (5 bases). V lost 10 bases and J lost 0, with 19 bases in between. Germline assignment: CDR1 LNHDA and CDR2 SQIVND (reference sequence). This CDR3 contains 16 residues. Written as DNA, the CDR3 is TGTGCCACAGGGCCCCCCCTCTCCACCTCCTACAATGAGCAGTTCTTC. This codes for CATGPPLSTSYNEQFF.

This rearrangement joins TRBV5-4 to TRBJ1-2, with 11 bases that match TRBD1. Germline assignment: CDR1 SGHNT and CDR2 YYREEE (reference sequence). The V and J ends lost 5 bases and 6 bases, in that order; junction bases with no gene match: 6. The CDR3 loop spans 14 amino acids. In DNA, the CDR3 is TGTGCCAGCAGAATACCGGGACAGGGGGATGGCTACACCTTC. Translated, it gives CASRIPGQGDGYTF.

This sequence joins TRBV6-5 and TRBJ1-2; 8 nucleotides match TRBD1. This CDR3 has 14 amino acids. The germline V gene has CDR1 MNHEY and CDR2 SVGAGI. The trim removed 3 bases at V and 4 bases at J, leaving 4 bases unmatched. CDR3 in DNA: TGTGCCAGCAGTTATGGGACAGGAATCTATGGCTACACCTTC. Amino acid sequence: CASSYGTGIYGYTF.

This clone was counted once. This rearrangement joins TRBV7-9 to TRBJ1-2; D unresolved. The CDR3 runs to 14 residues. Germline CDR1 reads SEHNR; CDR2 reads FQNEAQ (reference sequence). V lost 1 base, J lost 2 bases, and 8 bases lay in between. As DNA, the CDR3 is TGTGCCAGCAGCTTAGTGGTCAGAAACTATGGCTACACCTTC. It is translated as CASSLVVRNYGYTF.

The rearrangement uses TRBV5-3 and TRBJ2-1; D ambiguous. TRBV5-3 is labeled an ORF, and its function is uncertain. This CDR3 contains 14 residues. V was clipped by 7 bases and J by 0 bases, with 11 bases between them. The CDR3 sequence: CARVGKSSYNEQFF. CDR3 bases: TGTGCCAGAGTGGGAAAGAGCTCCTACAATGAGCAGTTCTTC.

This chain links TRBV29-1 with TRBJ1-1, with unresolved D. V was shortened by 1 base and J by 0 bases, with 3 bases between the two germline ends. The CDR3 has 12 amino acids. The germline V gene has CDR1 SQVTM and CDR2 ANQGSEA. CDR3 amino acids: CSVEGLNTEAFF. DNA of the CDR3: TGCAGCGTTGAAGGTCTGAACACTGAAGCTTTCTTT.

CDR3 in amino acids: CASSQWTGMNTEAFF. The CDR3 DNA sequence: TGTGCCAGCAGTCAATGGACAGGAATGAACACTGAAGCTTTCTTT. The chain joins TRBV6-1 to TRBJ1-1; TRBD1 agrees at 7 bases. The length of the CDR3 is 15 residues. Germline CDR1 and CDR2: MNHNS and SASEGT. J lost 0 bases, V lost 5 bases, and 6 bases had no gene match.